Here is one T cell receptor (beta chain) with its context. Its antigen is currently unknown. This specimen belongs to a study of resident and recirculating memory T cells in vitiligo. For the study at large: The samples were homogenized without cell sorting before genomic DNA extraction. Broader study findings: Non-conserved TCRs across sites and patients suggested distinct clones per lesion. Clonality differed among vitiligo lesions, with no unique dominant clone.

Some clones are missing from TCRdb's copy, which holds only in-frame ones; the method was immunoSEQ multiplex PCR. Of around 70,000 clones listed, roughly nine tenths are singletons. The CDR3 runs 14 residues. V dropped 5 bases and J dropped 7 bases, with 12 bases sitting between them. The V gene's germline CDR1 is SGHVS and CDR2 FNYEAQ. This receptor was taken from a male donor with vitiligo. V and J are TRBV7-6 and TRBJ1-6, with D uncertain. The sequencing input was blood. The CDR3: CASSPGAGNSPLHF. For the CDR3, the DNA is TGTGCCAGCAGCCCCGGCGCAGGAAATTCACCCCTCCACTTT.